Each of the 8 T cell receptor beta chains below was sequenced from the same sample in a study of cytomegalovirus exposure and HLA in healthy donors. The PCR employed 60 Vbeta primers together with 13 Jbeta primers. TCRdb's copy holds only in-frame clones and misses some; the assay was immunoSEQ multiplex PCR. The repertoire holds under 150,000 clones, under 85% seen once, with around 8.5% in the top ten. The sample taken for sequencing was PBMCs. The source is a woman between 45 and 60 years old in good health and CMV-seropositive.

The chain employs TRBV5-4 and TRBJ2-7; 15 positions match TRBD2. This CDR3 is 18 amino acids long. CDR1 and CDR2 from the germline V gene are SGHNT and YYREEE (reference sequence). The V and J ends lost 4 bases and 2 bases, in that order; junction bases with no gene match: 10. The CDR3 nucleotides read TGTGCCAGCAGCCCGGCGGGACTAGCGGGAGGAAGGACCTACGAGCAGTACTTC. Translating gives CASSPAGLAGGRTYEQYF.

The chain combines TRBV2 with TRBJ1-1; D not certain. Germline-derived CDR1 and CDR2 are SNHLY and FYNNEI. The CDR3 has 14 amino acids. Trimming pared 6 bases from V and 5 bases from J, leaving 16 bases between. CDR3 sequence: CASRRIQPGTEAFF. The CDR3 coding sequence is TGTGCCAGCAGACGGATACAGCCGGGGACTGAAGCTTTCTTT.

The rearrangement links TRBV11-3 to TRBJ2-1; D is possibly TRBD2 (6 bases). Trimming left V 5 bases short and J 3 bases short, with 8 bases between. This CDR3 contains 13 residues. Germline lookup yields CDR1 SGHNT and CDR2 YENEEA. CDR3 coding DNA: TGTGCCAGCAGCGGCGGGGTCTACAATGAGCAGTTCTTC. Translated, it gives CASSGGVYNEQFF.

This clone showed up just a few times. V is TRBV7-2 and J is TRBJ2-5; D ambiguous. The ends were cut back, 2 bases at V and 3 bases at J, with 10 bases in the middle. The CDR3 spans 14 residues. The germline V gene has CDR1 SGHTA and CDR2 FQGNSA. The CDR3 here is CASSLKVQEETQYF. The CDR3 region has the DNA TGTGCCAGCAGCTTAAAGGTCCAGGAAGAGACCCAGTACTTC.

This rearrangement joins TRBV29-1 to TRBJ2-5; TRBD2 matches 8 bases. Judging by the DNA end, TRBJ2-7 fits better; the J call may be wrong. This CDR3 has 15 residues. Germline CDR1 and CDR2: SQVTM and ANQGSEA. CDR3 protein: CSVAGGVANTYEQYF. CDR3 nucleotides: TGCAGCGTTGCGGGGGGGGTGGCAAACACCTACGAGCAGTACTTC.

The rearrangement uses TRBV29-1 and TRBJ1-5; 9 positions agree with TRBD1. This CDR3 is 14 amino acids long. Unmatched junction bases numbered 7, after V lost 7 bases and J lost 3 bases. Germline CDR1 SQVTM, CDR2 ANQGSEA. The CDR3 DNA reads TGCAGCGGGTGGACAGGGGTCGACAATCAGCCCCAGCATTTT. This sequence encodes CSGWTGVDNQPQHF.

The genes are TRBV29-1 and TRBJ2-7; D is perhaps TRBD2 (6 bases). The CDR3 covers 13 residues. V was pared by 7 bases and J by 3 bases, with 16 bases between. The germline gives CDR1 SQVTM, CDR2 ANQGSEA. The CDR3 bases are TGCAGCGCTATATCGATCGGGGGCTACGAGCAGTACTTC. As protein: CSAISIGGYEQYF.

The J gene is TRBJ1-2, the V gene TRBV11-1; possibly TRBD1 for D (5 bases). Germline CDR1 SGHAT, CDR2 FQDESV (reference sequence). The CDR3 loop spans 15 amino acids. V was cut by 4 bases and J by 5 bases, with 17 bases left in between. The CDR3: CASSSREGPWYGYTF. Written as DNA, the CDR3 is TGTGCCAGCAGCTCCCGGGAGGGGCCTTGGTATGGCTACACCTTC. Drawing the rest from reference TRBV11-1 and TRBJ1-2, the complete variable domain is EAEVAQSPRYKITEKSQAVAFWCDPISGHATLYWYRQILGQGPELLVQFQDESVVDDSQLPKDRFSAERLKGVDSTLKIQPAELGDSAMYLCASSSREGPWYGYTFGSGTRLTVV.